The subject of this entry is one T cell receptor beta chain. Its target is unknown. These data belong to a study of identical twins. Study results and caveats: Cord blood beta clonotypes present at high abundance carried fewer insertions; no such pattern appeared in memory repertoires. Low generation-probability sequences were in excess among twin-shared out-of-frame alpha sequences.

The CDR3 extends over 15 amino acids. From germline, CDR1 is LGHDT and CDR2 YNNKEL (reference sequence). The V and J ends lost 5 bases and 1 base respectively, with 12 bases between them. A universal primer site was incorporated via template switching, and the cDNA contained unique molecular identifiers. TCRdb re-called the 5' RACE reads through MiXCR, storing one row per CDR3 protein. The sample contains about 240,000 distinct CDR3 sequences, approximately 12% of which appear only once. This same sample was also part of a study on yellow fever vaccine responses in identical twins.

What was sequenced was memory (CD45RO+) T cells sorted from blood. V usage is TRBV3-1 and J usage is TRBJ1-3; tentatively, D is TRBD1 (6 bases). The receptor was derived from a woman aged 18-29 years in good health. The CDR3 sequence is CASSYREKSGNTIYF. The CDR3 bases are TGTGCCAGCAGCTACAGGGAGAAGTCTGGAAACACCATATATTTT.